These T cell receptor beta chains were read from a single sample in a study of cytomegalovirus exposure and HLA in healthy donors. The table came from immunoSEQ multiplex PCR; TCRdb's copy has only in-frame clones and leaves some out. The repertoire includes about 88,000 clones, 85% to 90% of them detected once, and 2.3% sits in the top ten. Source material: PBMCs. These TCRs come from a man aged 18 to 35 in good health and CMV-seronegative. Both conserved end residues are part of each CDR3. Each record gives: clone size, V gene, CDR3 protein. Clone size appears in some rows only: once, few, many, or a class for an expanded clone.

>NA|TRBV14
CASSGLTAGGLSAEQYF
>NA|TRBV6-1
CASSGPPGQTNYGYTF
>NA|TRBV7-2
CASSLTSGNYEQYF
>NA|TRBV6-5
CASSSTGSSGNTIYF
>NA|TRBV7-9
CASSFRQPNTGELFF
>NA|TRBV6-1
CASSEGLPRGGPSKLFF
>NA|TRBV4-2
CASSQDPSTTNEKLFF
>NA|TRBV6-1
CASSLDMNQPQHF
>NA|TRBV5-1
CASSKDREYNEQFF
>NA|TRBV29-1
CSVEPGLAGVAARMCEQFF
>NA|TRBV4-3
CASSQDRSFSGNTIYF
>NA|TRBV18
CASSPWDSGNTIYF
>few|TRBV11-2
CASSLGGAGGGGNEQFF
>NA|TRBV6-4
CASSPTGQQGGYNSPLHF
>NA|TRBV7-8
CASSSVPGTSGRANEQFF
>NA|TRBV14
CASSQVGPAGVGRKNIQYF
>NA|TRBV7-2
CASSFTGWGTVSQETQYF
>NA|TRBV28
CASSYPLIAGAGAEQYF
>NA|TRBV19
CASSRRISGSGTDTQYF
>once|TRBV19
CATRDRVTSSPLHF
>NA|TRBV16
CASSQYSGVDNEQFF
>NA|TRBV9
CASQEGEGTFYEQYF
>NA|TRBV7-2
CASSLGAATNEKLFF
>NA|TRBV29-1
CSVQYRVAREKLFF
>NA|TRBV4-3
CASSQGASVEQFF
>NA|TRBV11-2
CASSLEGLAGGEQYF
>NA|TRBV7-2
CASSPDRSQPQHF
>NA|TRBV28
CASSVPRGQGVHQYF
>NA|TRBV28
CASSGPGQYNEQFF
>NA|TRBV29-1
CSVGDRAGTEAFF
>NA|TRBV5-4
CASSRGTSGHNEQFF
>NA|TRBV28
CASRGDSNQPQHF
>NA|TRBV10-3
CAISATSSYNSPLHF
>NA|TRBV28
CASTSTGTGANQPQHF
>once|TRBV27
CASSRNRVNYGYTF
>NA|TRBV7-2
CASSLASGSWTDTQYF
>NA|TRBV27
CASSSGVYSNQPQHF
>few|TRBV6-5
CASSYIRTGGNYGYTF
>NA|TRBV4-2
CASSPDTTANTEAFF
>NA|TRBV15
CATSGSRGANEKLFF
>NA|TRBV7-9
CASSVFSQPQHF
>NA|TRBV5-6
CASSWGGRHNNNQPQHF
>NA|TRBV2
CASSPSVASTDTQYF